The 31 T cell receptor beta chains presented below share a single source sample, sequenced in a study of CD8+ T cells in alopecia areata (dated by TCRdb to the late 2010s). The time point label, read with the paper, signifies: baseline before oral tofacitinib. The protocol used for the library was the immunoSEQ multiplex PCR assay. To provide template for TCR sequencing, every sample had RNA extracted and reverse transcribed into cDNA. TCRdb obtained this table from immuneACCESS and retained in-frame rearrangements with V and J assigned. These tables miss some clones; where compared with another copy, unresolved V genes account for less than half of the shortfall, and the remainder is unexplained. The table for this sample lists about 180,000 clones; more than 60% of them were counted only once. 1.7% of the sample is in the top ten clones. Sequencing used CD4+ T cells sorted from blood, obtained at week 0. The source is a human donor with alopecia areata.

This chain links TRBV20-1 with TRBJ1-1; maybe TRBD1 (5 bases). Germline V gives CDR1 DFQATT, CDR2 SNEGSKA (reference sequence). Trimming pared 0 bases from V and 11 bases from J, leaving 10 bases between. There are 11 residues in the CDR3. The CDR3 is CSARESGYAFF. In nucleotides, the CDR3 is TGCAGTGCTAGAGAGTCAGGGTACGCTTTCTTT.

The rearrangement joins TRBV14 to TRBJ1-2; D gene uncertain. This CDR3 has 13 amino acids. The V and J ends lost 0 bases and 7 bases respectively, with 9 bases between them. Per the germline V gene, CDR1 is SGHDN and CDR2 is FVKESK. In DNA, the CDR3 is TGTGCCAGCAGCCAAGATCTGGAGGGTGGCTACACCTTC. Protein product: CASSQDLEGGYTF.

The chain employs TRBV28 and TRBJ1-5, with no clear D. The V gene lost 8 bases and the J gene lost 12 bases, with 14 bases spanning the gap. Per the germline V gene, CDR1 is MDHEN and CDR2 is SYDVKM. The length of the CDR3 is 11 residues. For the CDR3, the DNA is TGTGCCAGCGGTGAGAGAAGTAGCCAGCATTTT. Its translation is CASGERSSQHF.

This clone was observed a single time. The chain is built from TRBV29-1 and TRBJ1-5, with TRBD1 matching over 11 bases. This CDR3 spans 13 amino acids. Germline trimming cut 6 bases from V and 4 bases from J; bases unmatched to any gene: 2. Germline CDR1 SQVTM, CDR2 ANQGSEA. DNA of the CDR3: TGCAGCGTCGGACAGGGGGCAAATCAGCCCCAGCATTTT. This sequence encodes CSVGQGANQPQHF. The variable domain in full, with the rest retrieved from reference TRBV29-1 and TRBJ1-5, is SAVISQKPSRDICQRGTSLTIQCQVDSQVTMMFWYRQQPGQSLTLIATANQGSEATYESGFVIDKFPISRPNLTFSTLTVSNMSPEDSSIYLCSVGQGANQPQHFGDGTRLSIL.

The J gene is TRBJ2-7, the V gene TRBV29-1; D might be TRBD1 (5 bases). Germline-derived CDR1 and CDR2 are SQVTM and ANQGSEA. The V and J ends lost 4 bases and 0 bases respectively, with 13 bases between them. The length of the CDR3 is 14 residues. CDR3 in amino acids: CSVGRTLSSYEQYF. For the CDR3, the DNA is TGCAGCGTTGGAAGGACACTCAGCTCCTACGAGCAGTACTTC.

This clone was seen more than once but under ten times. The chain employs TRBV29-1 and TRBJ1-2; the D is unclear. The ends were cut back, 6 bases at V and 3 bases at J, with 11 bases in the middle. Germline CDR1 is SQVTM and CDR2 is ANQGSEA. This CDR3 is 12 amino acids long. CDR3: CSVPREDYGYTF. In DNA, the CDR3 is TGCAGCGTCCCACGAGAGGACTATGGCTACACCTTC.

This clone was observed once. This rearrangement joins TRBV30 to TRBJ2-5; tentatively, D is TRBD2 (6 bases). Germline values: CDR1 GTSNPN, CDR2 SVGIG (reference sequence). This CDR3 contains 15 residues. V gave up 0 bases and J gave up 2 bases, with 13 bases separating them. This CDR3 is CAWSVLGGSQETQYF. CDR3 in DNA: TGTGCCTGGAGTGTACTCGGAGGGTCACAAGAGACCCAGTACTTC. The full variable domain, rest sourced from reference TRBV30 and TRBJ2-5, is SQTIHQWPATLVQPVGSPLSLECTVEGTSNPNLYWYRQAAGRGLQLLFYSVGIGQISSEVPQNLSASRPQDRQFILSSKKLLLSDSGFYLCAWSVLGGSQETQYFGPGTRLLVL.

The sample holds one count of this clone. The rearrangement joins TRBV4-3 to TRBJ2-2, with D perhaps matching TRBD1 (6 bases). Germline assignment: CDR1 LGHNA and CDR2 YSLEER. The CDR3 contains 15 residues. V was shortened by 3 bases and J by 4 bases, with 12 bases between the two germline ends. CDR3 loop: CASSQSGVLTGELFF. Here the CDR3 DNA reads TGCGCCAGCAGCCAGTCAGGGGTTCTCACCGGGGAGCTGTTTTTT.

A few counts support this clone. The V gene is TRBV20-1, the J gene TRBJ1-1; D not resolved. Germline V gene sequence: CDR1 DFQATT, CDR2 SNEGSKA (reference sequence). There are 10 residues in the CDR3. The germline V and J ends were trimmed by 2 bases and 11 bases, with 9 bases remaining between them. The CDR3 loop is CSARFTRAFF. The CDR3 DNA sequence: TGCAGTGCTAGATTTACGCGGGCTTTCTTT.

The rearrangement uses TRBV10-3 and TRBJ1-2; D gene ambiguous. Germline CDR1 and CDR2: ENHRY and SYGVKD. This CDR3 has 11 residues. The V and J ends lost 0 bases and 7 bases respectively, with 3 bases between them. The CDR3 DNA is TGTGCCATCAGTGAGTCGATTGGCTACACCTTC. Protein product: CAISESIGYTF.

This clone came up many times. The CDR3 here is CASSLLGQSDRKLFF. As DNA, the CDR3 is TGTGCCAGCAGTCTACTAGGACAGTCGGACAGAAAACTGTTTTTT. V and J are TRBV27 and TRBJ1-4; tentative D call: TRBD1 (6 bases). The CDR3 sequence is 15 residues long. In germline, CDR1 is MNHEY, CDR2 SMNVEV (reference sequence). Trimming pared 5 bases from V and 10 bases from J, leaving 20 bases between.

The chain uses TRBV21-1 and TRBJ1-2. TRBV21-1 is a recognized pseudogene. There are 14 residues in the CDR3. The CDR3 DNA is TGTGCCAGCACCCTAAAGGTGGCACGAGATGGCTACACCTTC. It translates to CASTLKVARDGYTF.

The rearrangement uses TRBV30 and TRBJ1-2; D is perhaps TRBD1 (6 bases). CDR1 is GTSNPN, CDR2 SVGIG, per germline (reference sequence). The CDR3 consists of 11 residues. The germline V and J ends were trimmed by 8 bases and 8 bases, with 15 bases remaining between them. The CDR3 DNA follows: TGTGCCGAAAATACAGGGATCGGCTACACCTTC. Amino acids: CAENTGIGYTF.

V and J are TRBV29-1 and TRBJ2-5; 9 bases agree with TRBD1. V lost 4 bases and J lost 5; bases outside the gene matches: 2. CDR1 SQVTM and CDR2 ANQGSEA come from the germline V gene. This CDR3 spans 12 amino acids. CDR3 region: CSVGQGGETQYF. The CDR3, as DNA: TGCAGCGTTGGACAGGGGGGTGAGACCCAGTACTTC. Complete variable domain (other parts from reference TRBV29-1 and TRBJ2-5): SAVISQKPSRDICQRGTSLTIQCQVDSQVTMMFWYRQQPGQSLTLIATANQGSEATYESGFVIDKFPISRPNLTFSTLTVSNMSPEDSSIYLCSVGQGGETQYFGPGTRLLVL.

The sample holds a few counts of this clone. The chain links TRBV14 to TRBJ2-1; 8 bases are shared with TRBD1. The CDR3 totals 18 residues. V gave up 1 base and J gave up 3 bases; unmatched junction bases: 11. CDR1 is SGHDN, CDR2 FVKESK, per germline. The CDR3 protein is CASSQAPRQGPLYNEQFF. In DNA, the CDR3 is TGTGCCAGCAGCCAAGCCCCGAGACAGGGGCCCCTCTACAATGAGCAGTTCTTC. Filled out from reference TRBV14 and TRBJ2-1, the complete variable domain reads EAGVTQFPSHSVIEKGQTVTLRCDPISGHDNLYWYRRVMGKEIKFLLHFVKESKQDESGMPNNRFLAERTGGTYSTLKVQPAELEDSGVYFCASSQAPRQGPLYNEQFFGPGTRLTVL.

The J gene is TRBJ1-1, the V gene TRBV4-3, with no clear D. Trimming pared 0 bases from V and 2 bases from J, leaving 16 bases between. CDR1 and CDR2 from the germline V gene are LGHNA and YSLEER. This CDR3 has 17 amino acids. CDR3 sequence: CASSQEGSVRRNTEAFF. The CDR3 bases are TGCGCCAGCAGCCAAGAAGGGTCCGTACGGCGAAACACTGAAGCTTTCTTT.

The sample holds a few counts of this clone. The CDR3 DNA sequence: TGCAGCGTAATTATGGGCACAGATACGCAGTATTTT. Encoded protein: CSVIMGTDTQYF. The rearrangement joins TRBV29-1 to TRBJ2-3; D call uncertain. The CDR3 runs to 12 residues. The germline gives CDR1 SQVTM, CDR2 ANQGSEA. The V end was cut by 6 bases, the J end by 1 base, with 8 bases between.

This clone was counted a single time. V usage is TRBV11-2 and J usage is TRBJ2-6, with D possibly being TRBD1 (6 bases). Trimming removed 1 base at V and 1 base at J, with 11 bases between. Germline assignment: CDR1 SGHAT and CDR2 FQNNGV. This CDR3 region has 17 residues. CDR3 coding DNA: TGTGCCAGCAGCTTAGCGGGACACAAATCTGGGGCCAACGTCCTGACTTTC. Translation gives CASSLAGHKSGANVLTF.

The chain has TRBV4-1 and TRBJ2-1, with D possibly matching TRBD1 (5 bases). This CDR3 contains 13 residues. The germline gives CDR1 MGHRA, CDR2 YSYEKL. V was cut by 2 bases and J by 8 bases, with 10 bases left in between. The CDR3 protein is CASSQQTGDEQFF. The CDR3 nucleotides are TGCGCCAGCAGCCAACAAACAGGAGATGAGCAGTTCTTC.

The chain joins TRBV5-1 to TRBJ2-7; 7 nucleotides line up with TRBD1. There are 13 residues in the CDR3. Losses at the gene ends were 5 bases for V and 1 base for J; bases not matched to a gene: 3. The germline CDR1 and CDR2 sequences are SGHRS and YFSETQ. The CDR3 sequence is CASRTGSSYEQYF. CDR3 nucleotide sequence: TGCGCCAGCAGGACAGGGTCGTCCTACGAGCAGTACTTC. The whole variable domain, filled in from reference TRBV5-1 and TRBJ2-7, reads KAGVTQTPRYLIKTRGQQVTLSCSPISGHRSVSWYQQTPGQGLQFLFEYFSETQRNKGNFPGRFSGRQFSNSRSEMNVSTLELGDSALYLCASRTGSSYEQYFGPGTRLTVT.

This chain joins TRBV2 and TRBJ2-5; D is uncertain. Per the germline V gene, CDR1 is SNHLY and CDR2 is FYNNEI. V was clipped by 5 bases and J by 14 bases, with 18 bases between them. This CDR3 has 12 amino acids. Here the CDR3 reads CASSSPPNPTYF. CDR3 bases: TGTGCCAGCAGTTCCCCACCGAATCCAACTTACTTC.

This chain uses TRBV9 with TRBJ2-5, with 12 bases matching TRBD2. The germline CDR1 and CDR2 sequences are SGDLS and YYNGEE. The ends lost 2 bases at V and 1 base at J; junction bases unmatched: 3. This CDR3 contains 16 residues. CDR3 sequence (DNA): TGTGCCAGCAGCGTCCTAGCGGGGGGGCTCCAAGAGACCCAGTACTTC. It yields the protein CASSVLAGGLQETQYF.

There are a few counts of this clone. The gene calls are TRBV29-1 and TRBJ1-1, with TRBD1 identical over 8 bases. With V trimmed by 7 bases and J by 3 bases, 7 bases remained unmatched. The CDR3 totals 13 residues. From germline, CDR1 is SQVTM and CDR2 ANQGSEA. CDR3 DNA: TGCAGCGGAACGGACAGGGAGGACACTGAAGCTTTCTTT. Its protein product is CSGTDREDTEAFF.

V gene TRBV9 combines with J gene TRBJ2-5; 8 positions match TRBD1. The ends lost 4 bases at V and 8 bases at J; junction bases unmatched: 7. Germline-derived CDR1 and CDR2 are SGDLS and YYNGEE. The CDR3 consists of 13 residues. Written as DNA, the CDR3 is TGTGCCAGCAGCTCGAGGACAGGGATTACCCAGTACTTC. Protein product: CASSSRTGITQYF.

V usage is TRBV15 and J usage is TRBJ2-7; D may be TRBD1 or TRBD2 (5 bases each). Per the germline V gene, CDR1 is LNHNV and CDR2 is YYDKDF (reference sequence). Between the trimmed V and J ends, which lost 5 bases and 7 bases, there was a span of 18 bases. CDR3 length: 14 residues. CDR3 in DNA: TGTGCCACCAGCGGGGGTGCCCCTACTGTAGAGCAGTACTTC. This translates into CATSGGAPTVEQYF. The full variable domain, completed using reference TRBV15 and TRBJ2-7, is DAMVIQNPRYQVTQFGKPVTLSCSQTLNHNVMYWYQQKSSQAPKLLFHYYDKDFNNEADTPDNFQSRRPNTSFCFLDIRSPGLGDTAMYLCATSGGAPTVEQYFGPGTRLTVT.

This clone was detected a few times. The chain is built from TRBV30 and TRBJ2-1; TRBD2 agrees at 11 bases. The germline gives CDR1 GTSNPN, CDR2 SVGIG (reference sequence). With V trimmed by 0 bases and J by 2 bases, 3 bases remained unmatched. The CDR3 is 16 residues long. The CDR3 bases are TGTGCCTGGAGTGTTGGACTAGCGGGCCCCTACAATGAGCAGTTCTTC. Encoded protein: CAWSVGLAGPYNEQFF. Full variable domain (remainder filled in from reference TRBV30 and TRBJ2-1): SQTIHQWPATLVQPVGSPLSLECTVEGTSNPNLYWYRQAAGRGLQLLFYSVGIGQISSEVPQNLSASRPQDRQFILSSKKLLLSDSGFYLCAWSVGLAGPYNEQFFGPGTRLTVL.

The V call is TRBV30, the J call TRBJ2-2; D uncertain. The germline V gene has CDR1 GTSNPN and CDR2 SVGIG (reference sequence). Trimming took 3 bases from V and 3 from J, leaving 8 bases between them. The CDR3 is 13 amino acids. CDR3 nucleotide sequence: TGTGCCTGGAGGGGTCCCGACACCGGGGAGCTGTTTTTT. It yields the protein CAWRGPDTGELFF.

The chain joins TRBV29-1 to TRBJ1-1; 7 bases align to TRBD1. Germline-derived CDR1 and CDR2 are SQVTM and ANQGSEA. The CDR3 covers 11 residues. Germline trimming cut 6 bases from V and 11 bases from J; bases unmatched to any gene: 9. The CDR3 loop is CSVVRTGGAFF. The CDR3 nucleotides are TGCAGCGTCGTCAGGACAGGAGGGGCTTTCTTT.

V is TRBV10-3 and J is TRBJ2-5; unclear D gene. The V gene lost 10 bases and the J gene lost 5 bases, with 14 bases spanning the gap. CDR3 length equals 12 residues. In germline, CDR1 is ENHRY, CDR2 SYGVKD. The CDR3 bases are TGTGCCACTAGAGAATTCGGGGAGACCCAGTACTTC. Its translation: CATREFGETQYF.

To note about this clone: Given the absence of the conserved phenylalanine or tryptophan at the CDR3 end, a read error is likely. This chain connects TRBV4-3 to TRBJ1-6; D is undetermined. Trimming took off 2 bases at V and 6 bases at J, with 2 bases between the two ends. The CDR3 covers 12 residues. CDR1 and CDR2 from the germline V gene are LGHNA and YSLEER. CDR3 protein: CASSQRNSPLHL. The CDR3 nucleotides read TGCGCCAGCAGCCAACGTAATTCACCCCTCCACCTT.

The chain combines TRBV2 with TRBJ2-1; D gene uncertain. The CDR3 length is 14 residues. Trimming took 2 bases from V and 3 from J, leaving 8 bases between them. Germline loops: CDR1 SNHLY, CDR2 FYNNEI. The CDR3 sequence is CASSEQGSYNEQFF. CDR3 DNA sequence: TGTGCCAGCAGTGAACAAGGCAGCTACAATGAGCAGTTCTTC.